The 8 T cell receptor beta chains reported below all come from one sample, sequenced in a study of cytomegalovirus exposure and HLA in healthy donors. Profiling relied on immunoSEQ multiplex PCR, and the TCRdb table lists in-frame clones only, not all of them. The top ten hold 3.5% to 4% of the sample, which has some 73,000 clones, about 87% seen once. Sequencing was carried out using PBMCs. The receptors shown here come from a young woman in good health and CMV-seropositive.

V usage is TRBV2 and J usage is TRBJ2-3; D is perhaps TRBD2 (5 bases). Germline-derived CDR1 and CDR2 are SNHLY and FYNNEI. Trimming shortened V by 2 bases and J by 6 bases, and 12 bases separated the two germline ends. The CDR3 loop spans 14 amino acids. The CDR3: CASSETGSFDTQYF. The CDR3 nucleotides are TGTGCCAGCAGTGAAACGGGGTCGTTTGATACGCAGTATTTT.

This chain uses TRBV2 with TRBJ2-5; 12 bases are shared with TRBD1. V lost 7 bases and J lost 5; bases outside the gene matches: 14. This CDR3 has 17 amino acids. Per germline, CDR1 SNHLY and CDR2 FYNNEI. The CDR3 sequence: CASIPPRGQGAWETQYF. CDR3 sequence (DNA): TGTGCCAGCATTCCACCCAGGGGACAGGGGGCCTGGGAGACCCAGTACTTC.

The CDR3 DNA follows: TGTGCCAGTAGTATACGGGACATTTACACAGATACGCAGTATTTT. The encoded protein is CASSIRDIYTDTQYF. The chain recombines TRBV19 with TRBJ2-3, with D maybe TRBD1 (6 bases). Trimming took off 2 bases at V and 2 bases at J, with 11 bases between the two ends. CDR1 is LNHDA and CDR2 is SQIVND in the germline V gene (reference sequence). The CDR3 runs to 15 residues.

This sequence joins TRBV14 and TRBJ2-7, with D perhaps matching TRBD2 (6 bases). This CDR3 spans 13 amino acids. Germline lookup yields CDR1 SGHDN and CDR2 FVKESK. The germline V and J ends were trimmed by 4 bases and 3 bases, with 10 bases remaining between them. The CDR3 protein is CASSLGTLYEQYF. Here the CDR3 DNA reads TGTGCCAGCAGCCTCGGGACTCTCTACGAGCAGTACTTC.

The genes are TRBV7-9 and TRBJ2-5; 7 bases map to TRBD1. J lost 2 bases, V lost 5 bases, and 5 bases had no gene match. Germline values: CDR1 SEHNR, CDR2 FQNEAQ (reference sequence). CDR3 size: 14 residues. The CDR3 nucleotides are TGTGCCAGCAGCCACCTGGGACAGCAAGAGACCCAGTACTTC. Translating gives CASSHLGQQETQYF. The entire variable domain, with the rest obtained from reference TRBV7-9 and TRBJ2-5, is as follows: DTGVSQNPRHKITKRGQNVTFRCDPISEHNRLYWYRQTLGQGPEFLTYFQNEAQLEKSRLLSDRFSAERPKGSFSTLEIQRTEQGDSAMYLCASSHLGQQETQYFGPGTRLLVL.

The rearrangement uses TRBV7-8 and TRBJ2-3; 13 nucleotides agree with TRBD2. Losses at the gene ends were 4 bases for V and 1 base for J; bases not matched to a gene: 8. This CDR3 has 18 amino acids. Germline-derived CDR1 and CDR2 are SGHVS and FQNEAQ. CDR3 bases: TGTGCCAGCAGCTCGGGACTAGCGGGACCCTCCGGCACAGATACGCAGTATTTT. Translated: CASSSGLAGPSGTDTQYF. Based on the CDR3 plus reference TRBV7-8 and TRBJ2-3, the full variable domain is GAGVSQSPRYKVAKRGQDVALRCDPISGHVSLFWYQQALGQGPEFLTYFQNEAQLDKSGLPSDRFFAERPEGSVSTLKIQRTQQEDSAVYLCASSSGLAGPSGTDTQYFGPGTRLTVL.

This clone was detected only once. The V and J genes are TRBV27 and TRBJ1-2; D possibly corresponds to TRBD1 (6 bases). The CDR3 sequence is 16 residues long. V was pared by 6 bases and J by 3 bases, with 20 bases between. Germline CDR1 MNHEY, CDR2 SMNVEV (reference sequence). CDR3 DNA: TGTGCCAGCAGCAATTTGGCCCGGACAGACCACTATGGCTACACCTTC. Protein: CASSNLARTDHYGYTF.

J is TRBJ1-3 and V is TRBV5-4; D is uncertain. Germline CDR1 reads SGHNT; CDR2 reads YYREEE (reference sequence). This CDR3 region has 13 residues. V was shortened by 0 bases and J by 3 bases, with 4 bases between the two germline ends. The CDR3 nucleotides are TGTGCCAGCAGCTTGGACGGTGGAAACACCATATATTTT. It specifies CASSLDGGNTIYF.